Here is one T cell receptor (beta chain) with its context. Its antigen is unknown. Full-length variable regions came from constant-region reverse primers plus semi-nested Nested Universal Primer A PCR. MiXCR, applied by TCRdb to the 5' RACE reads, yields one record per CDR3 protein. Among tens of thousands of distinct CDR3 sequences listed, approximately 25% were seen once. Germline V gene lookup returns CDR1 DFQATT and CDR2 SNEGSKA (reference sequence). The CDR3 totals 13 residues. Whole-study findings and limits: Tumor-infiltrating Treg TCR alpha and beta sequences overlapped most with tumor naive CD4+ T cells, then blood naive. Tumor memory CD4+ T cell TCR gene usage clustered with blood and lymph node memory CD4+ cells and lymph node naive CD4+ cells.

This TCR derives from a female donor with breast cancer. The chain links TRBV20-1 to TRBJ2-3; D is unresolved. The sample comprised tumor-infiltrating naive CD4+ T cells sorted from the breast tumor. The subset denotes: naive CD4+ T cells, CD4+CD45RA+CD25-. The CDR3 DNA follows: TGCAGCACCAGACTCTGGGACACAGATACGCAGTATTTT. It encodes CSTRLWDTDTQYF.